These T cell receptor beta chains were read from a single sample in a study of T cells after yellow fever vaccination. MiXCR, run by TCRdb on the 5' RACE reads, gives a single entry per CDR3 protein. Here the sample spans some 350,000 distinct CDR3 sequences, 11% being singletons. The sample was PBMCs, taken on the day of the first yellow fever vaccination. The receptors were gathered from a man aged 18 to 29 who received the YFV17D yellow fever vaccine. CDR3s include the opening cysteine and the closing phenylalanine or tryptophan. The order of the fields is J gene, D gene, V gene, clone size, CDR3 DNA, CDR3 protein. The D gene is left open where the match is weak. Only some rows state a clone size, as once, few, many or a class for expanded clones.

j_gene: TRBJ2-1; d_gene: -; v_gene: TRBV7-3; abundance: -; CDR3nt: TGTGCCAGCAGCTTATTTGGCAATGAGCAGTTCTTC; CDR3aa: CASSLFGNEQFF
j_gene: TRBJ2-1; d_gene: TRBD1; v_gene: TRBV9; abundance: many; CDR3nt: TGTGCCAGCAGCCCACGGGACAGGTCCTACAATGAGCAGTTCTTC; CDR3aa: CASSPRDRSYNEQFF
j_gene: TRBJ2-1; d_gene: TRBD2; v_gene: TRBV12-3/TRBV12-4; abundance: -; CDR3nt: TGTGCCAGCAGACCATCGCCGGGACTAGGAGTGAATGAGCAGTTCTTC; CDR3aa: CASRPSPGLGVNEQFF
j_gene: TRBJ1-2; d_gene: -; v_gene: TRBV19; abundance: -; CDR3nt: TGTGCCAGTAGTAGGTACCGCTATGGCTACACCTTC; CDR3aa: CASSRYRYGYTF
j_gene: TRBJ2-3; d_gene: -; v_gene: TRBV11-2; abundance: -; CDR3nt: TGTGCCAGCAGCTTAGTTGGTAGCGGAGGAGATACGCAGTATTTT; CDR3aa: CASSLVGSGGDTQYF
j_gene: TRBJ2-7; d_gene: -; v_gene: TRBV12-3/TRBV12-4; abundance: few; CDR3nt: TGTGCCAGCAGTTTTACGGGGCTATCCTACGAGCAGTACTTC; CDR3aa: CASSFTGLSYEQYF
j_gene: TRBJ1-4; d_gene: -; v_gene: TRBV6-5; abundance: -; CDR3nt: TGTGCCAGCAGTTACTCGACCGACGTGGGTCAAAAACTGTTTTTT; CDR3aa: CASSYSTDVGQKLFF
j_gene: TRBJ1-6; d_gene: -; v_gene: TRBV5-1; abundance: few; CDR3nt: TGCGCCAGCAGCTTGTCGGCAGATTCACCCCTCCACTTT; CDR3aa: CASSLSADSPLHF
j_gene: TRBJ2-1; d_gene: TRBD2; v_gene: TRBV4-1; abundance: few; CDR3nt: TGCGCCAGCAGCCAGGAACTAGCGGCAGGCTCCTACAATGAGCAGTTCTTC; CDR3aa: CASSQELAAGSYNEQFF
j_gene: TRBJ2-7; d_gene: TRBD2; v_gene: TRBV12-3/TRBV12-4; abundance: -; CDR3nt: TGTGCCAGCAGCTCTAGCGGGAGCCATTCCTACGAGCAGTACTTC; CDR3aa: CASSSSGSHSYEQYF
j_gene: TRBJ1-4; d_gene: -; v_gene: TRBV5-6; abundance: -; CDR3nt: TGTGCCAGCAGTATTCGTGAAAAACTGTTTTTT; CDR3aa: CASSIREKLFF
j_gene: TRBJ2-5; d_gene: -; v_gene: TRBV12-3/TRBV12-4; abundance: many; CDR3nt: TGTGCCAGCAGTTTTCGGGAACAAGAGACCCAGTACTTC; CDR3aa: CASSFREQETQYF
j_gene: TRBJ2-5; d_gene: -; v_gene: TRBV29-1; abundance: -; CDR3nt: TGCAGCGTTGGAGAGGGCAGAGAGACCCAGTACTTC; CDR3aa: CSVGEGRETQYF
j_gene: TRBJ1-2; d_gene: -; v_gene: TRBV5-4; abundance: -; CDR3nt: TGTGCCAGCAGCTTGAAAGAGACAGTGAACTATGGCTACACCTTC; CDR3aa: CASSLKETVNYGYTF
j_gene: TRBJ2-1; d_gene: -; v_gene: TRBV24-1; abundance: -; CDR3nt: TGTGCCACCAGTGCCCCTTGGATGGGGAATGAGCAGTTCTTC; CDR3aa: CATSAPWMGNEQFF
j_gene: TRBJ2-7; d_gene: -; v_gene: TRBV25-1; abundance: -; CDR3nt: TGTGCCAGCAGTCGACAGTACTACGAGCAGTACTTC; CDR3aa: CASSRQYYEQYF
j_gene: TRBJ1-6; d_gene: -; v_gene: TRBV6-5; abundance: many; CDR3nt: -; CDR3aa: CASSYTFGSPLHF
j_gene: TRBJ1-2; d_gene: -; v_gene: TRBV5-1; abundance: few; CDR3nt: TGCGCCAGCAGCCCCGAGAGTCCCGGGAATGGCTACACCTTC; CDR3aa: CASSPESPGNGYTF
j_gene: TRBJ2-2; d_gene: TRBD1; v_gene: TRBV11-1; abundance: many; CDR3nt: TGTGCCAGCAGCCCTCCGGGACAGGGGGCGCCTTTTTCCACCGGGGAGCTGTTTTTT; CDR3aa: CASSPPGQGAPFSTGELFF
j_gene: TRBJ1-1; d_gene: -; v_gene: TRBV19; abundance: -; CDR3nt: TGTGCCAGTAGTATAGATTATTCGGGGACCGCTTTCTTT; CDR3aa: CASSIDYSGTAFF
j_gene: TRBJ2-7; d_gene: TRBD1; v_gene: TRBV12-3/TRBV12-4; abundance: -; CDR3nt: TGTGCCAGCAGAACTAATACAGGGGCCTACGAGCAGTACTTC; CDR3aa: CASRTNTGAYEQYF
j_gene: TRBJ1-1; d_gene: -; v_gene: TRBV29-1; abundance: many; CDR3nt: TGCAGCGGACAGACAGGGAACACTGAAGCTTTCTTT; CDR3aa: CSGQTGNTEAFF
j_gene: TRBJ1-1; d_gene: -; v_gene: TRBV5-1; abundance: -; CDR3nt: TGCGCCAGCAGCTGGGGGGCGCAGGGCACTGAAGCTTTCTTT; CDR3aa: CASSWGAQGTEAFF
j_gene: TRBJ1-1; d_gene: TRBD1; v_gene: TRBV6-2/TRBV6-3; abundance: few; CDR3nt: TGTGCCAGCAGTTACGAACCCAAGGACAGGGGGATGAACACTGAAGCTTTCTTT; CDR3aa: CASSYEPKDRGMNTEAFF
j_gene: TRBJ2-7; d_gene: -; v_gene: TRBV15; abundance: -; CDR3nt: TGTGCCACCAGCAGCCTCGTGGCAGGGGTTTCCTACGAGCAGTACTTC; CDR3aa: CATSSLVAGVSYEQYF
j_gene: TRBJ2-5; d_gene: TRBD2; v_gene: TRBV6-2/TRBV6-3; abundance: few; CDR3nt: TGTGCCAGCAGAAAGACTAGCGACTCTACCCAAGAGACCCAGTACTTC; CDR3aa: CASRKTSDSTQETQYF